This is a list of T cell receptor beta chains from one sample in a study of radiation and T cells in renal cell carcinoma. Repertoires were generated with immunoSEQ multiplex PCR, while TCRdb's copy carries only in-frame clones and drops some. The table has approximately 14,000 clones, 55% to 70% seen once. Source: tumor tissue, taken from a patient whose treatment was nephrectomy without radiotherapy. The receptors derive from a man aged 50-59 years with renal cell carcinoma. CDR3s include the opening cysteine and the closing phenylalanine or tryptophan. A D gene is named only where the DNA matches it firmly. Clone size is given for some rows only: seen once, a few or many times, or a class if the clone is expanded.

clone size	V gene	J gene	D gene	CDR3 protein	CDR3 DNA
few	TRBV7-2	TRBJ2-1	.	CASSLRRRNNEQFF	TGTGCCAGCAGCTTACGGAGGAGAAACAATGAGCAGTTCTTC
.	TRBV29-1	TRBJ2-2	.	CSVEEGARTGELFF	TGCAGCGTTGAAGAGGGGGCCCGGACCGGGGAGCTGTTTTTT
few	TRBV28	TRBJ1-1	TRBD1	CASTISQGATEAFF	TGTGCCAGCACGATCAGTCAGGGGGCCACTGAAGCTTTCTTT
few	TRBV21-1	TRBJ1-6	.	CASSDVGRGHDPLHF	TGTGCCAGCAGCGACGTAGGCAGGGGGCATGATCCCCTCCACTTT
few	TRBV6-1	TRBJ1-1	.	CASSEASGGTEAFF	TGTGCCAGCAGTGAAGCGTCCGGGGGAACTGAAGCTTTCTTT
once	TRBV30	TRBJ1-2	.	CAWSRTFNYGYTF	TGTGCCTGGAGTAGGACATTCAACTATGGCTACACCTTC
.	TRBV10-3	TRBJ2-7	.	CAISGGLTGPTSYEQYF	TGTGCCATCAGTGGGGGTTTAACAGGGCCTACTTCCTACGAGCAGTACTTC
.	TRBV11-3	TRBJ2-3	.	CASSLGASTDTQYF	TGTGCCAGCAGCTTAGGTGCTAGCACAGATACGCAGTATTTT
.	TRBV29-1	TRBJ1-5	.	CSVGDTGPNQPQHF	TGCAGCGTGGGGGACACCGGCCCCAATCAGCCCCAGCATTTT
.	TRBV5-1	TRBJ2-3	TRBD2	CASSSSSGSDTQYF	TGCGCCAGCAGCTCGTCTAGCGGCTCAGATACGCAGTATTTT
.	TRBV11-2	TRBJ2-1	.	CASSSRDRLYNEQFF	TGTGCCAGCAGTTCCCGGGACCGATTATACAATGAGCAGTTCTTC
few	TRBV5-4	TRBJ1-1	.	CASSLDSLNTEAFF	TGTGCCAGCAGCTTGGACAGCTTGAACACTGAAGCTTTCTTT
.	TRBV6-6	TRBJ2-6	.	CASSLDRGAGANVLTF	TGTGCCAGCAGTTTAGATAGGGGGGCTGGGGCCAACGTCCTGACTTTC